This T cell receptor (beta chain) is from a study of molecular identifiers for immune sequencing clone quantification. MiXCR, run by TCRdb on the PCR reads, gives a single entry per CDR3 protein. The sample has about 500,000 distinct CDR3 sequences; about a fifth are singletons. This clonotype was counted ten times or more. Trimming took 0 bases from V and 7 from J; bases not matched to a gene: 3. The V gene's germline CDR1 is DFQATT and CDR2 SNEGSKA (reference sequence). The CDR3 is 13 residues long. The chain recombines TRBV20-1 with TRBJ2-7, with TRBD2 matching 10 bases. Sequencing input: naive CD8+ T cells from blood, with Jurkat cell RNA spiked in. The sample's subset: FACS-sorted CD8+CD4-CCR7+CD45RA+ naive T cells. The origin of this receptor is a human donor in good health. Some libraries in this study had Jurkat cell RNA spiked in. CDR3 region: CSARDLLAGEQYF. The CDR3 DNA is TGCAGTGCTAGAGATCTACTAGCGGGGGAGCAGTACTTC.